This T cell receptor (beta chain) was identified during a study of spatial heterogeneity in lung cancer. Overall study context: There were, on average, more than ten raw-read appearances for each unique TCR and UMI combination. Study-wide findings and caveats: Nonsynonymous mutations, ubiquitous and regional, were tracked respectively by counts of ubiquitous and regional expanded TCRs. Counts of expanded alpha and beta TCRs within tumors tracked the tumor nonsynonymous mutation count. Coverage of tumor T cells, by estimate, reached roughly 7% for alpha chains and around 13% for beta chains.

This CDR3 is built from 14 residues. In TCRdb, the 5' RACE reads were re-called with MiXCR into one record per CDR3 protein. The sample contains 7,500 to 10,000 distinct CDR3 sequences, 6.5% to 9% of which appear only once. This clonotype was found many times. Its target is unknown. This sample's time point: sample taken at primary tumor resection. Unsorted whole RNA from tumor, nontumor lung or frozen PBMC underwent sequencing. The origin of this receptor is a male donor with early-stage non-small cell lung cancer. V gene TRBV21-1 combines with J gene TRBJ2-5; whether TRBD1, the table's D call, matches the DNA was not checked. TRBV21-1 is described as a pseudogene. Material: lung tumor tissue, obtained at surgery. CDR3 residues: CASSEGLWGETQYF. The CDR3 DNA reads TGTGCCAGCAGTGAAGGCCTCTGGGGGGAGACCCAGTACTTC.